Following are 9 T cell receptor beta chains from one sample sequenced in a study of T-cell reconstitution after alpha-beta-depleted transplantation in children. Unique molecular identifiers were incorporated into the prepared TCRbeta library. One entry per CDR3 protein, called by TCRdb with MiXCR from the PCR reads. The sample shows around 340,000 distinct CDR3 sequences, approximately 12% of them seen only once. The sequencing used PBMCs, collected from the stem cell graft. The receptors were sampled from a human donor who donated a stem cell graft to a child with Fanconi anemia.

This clonotype was observed at least ten times. The chain is built from TRBV6-5 and TRBJ1-1; D is uncertain. With 2 bases removed from V and 1 base from J, the gap between germline ends came to 11 bases. The CDR3 extends over 15 amino acids. Germline V gives CDR1 MNHEY, CDR2 SVGAGI. The CDR3 DNA follows: TGTGCCAGCAGTTACCTGCAGTATTCGAACACTGAAGCTTTCTTT. Encoded protein: CASSYLQYSNTEAFF.

The table lists this clonotype with a few counts. The rearrangement links TRBV7-9 to TRBJ1-1, with D unresolved. In germline, CDR1 is SEHNR, CDR2 FQNEAQ (reference sequence). The CDR3 extends over 13 amino acids. The V end was cut by 5 bases, the J end by 5 bases, with 12 bases between. The chain's CDR3 is CASSKATVTEAFF. Written as DNA, the CDR3 is TGTGCCAGCAGCAAAGCCACAGTTACTGAAGCTTTCTTT.

This clonotype showed up just once. J is TRBJ1-5 and V is TRBV15; D unresolved. Trimming removed 0 bases from V and 7 bases from J, with 4 bases in between. The CDR3 extends over 12 amino acids. Germline loops: CDR1 LNHNV, CDR2 YYDKDF (reference sequence). The CDR3 region has the DNA TGTGCCACCAGCAGAGATATCCAGCCCCAGCATTTT. Translation: CATSRDIQPQHF.

This clonotype was seen ten or more times. The chain uses TRBV29-1 and TRBJ2-5; 7 bases agree with TRBD1. Germline V lookup: CDR1 SQVTM, CDR2 ANQGSEA. V lost 0 bases and J lost 3; bases outside the gene matches: 7. The CDR3 extends over 15 amino acids. CDR3 residues: CSVEEPGQKEETQYF. CDR3 coding DNA: TGCAGCGTTGAAGAACCGGGACAGAAAGAAGAGACCCAGTACTTC.

This clonotype appeared a few times. CDR3 protein: CASSLQTGQETQYF. For the CDR3, the DNA is TGTGCCAGCAGCTTACAGACGGGCCAAGAGACCCAGTACTTC. The chain joins TRBV7-2 to TRBJ2-5, with no clear D. This CDR3 has 14 amino acids. The germline V gene has CDR1 SGHTA and CDR2 FQGNSA. V was cut by 2 bases and J by 1 base, with 8 bases left in between.

The chain carries TRBV15 and TRBJ1-2; D call uncertain. The ends were cut back, 1 base at V and 8 bases at J, with 5 bases in the middle. The CDR3 sequence is 11 residues long. Germline values: CDR1 LNHNV, CDR2 YYDKDF (reference sequence). The CDR3 DNA is TGTGCCACCAGCAGAGGGTACGGCTACACCTTC. Translation gives CATSRGYGYTF.

The CDR3 loop reads CASNLNPTANVLTF. DNA for the CDR3: TGTGCCAGCAACCTCAACCCTACTGCCAACGTCCTGACTTTC. The chain carries TRBV12-3 or TRBV12-4 and TRBJ2-6, with unresolved D. This CDR3 is 14 amino acids long. V was cut by 7 bases and J by 7 bases, with 14 bases left in between.

The chain combines TRBV27 with TRBJ1-2, with D possibly matching TRBD1 (5 bases). This CDR3 contains 13 residues. The germline V gene has CDR1 MNHEY and CDR2 SMNVEV (reference sequence). The V gene lost 3 bases and the J gene lost 10 bases, with 15 bases spanning the gap. The CDR3 is CASSLGTLGTYTF. Here the CDR3 DNA reads TGTGCCAGCAGTTTGGGGACCTTGGGCACCTACACCTTC.

The CDR3 DNA is TGCGCCAGCAGCCAAGCAGAGCGGCTGAATAATTCACCCCTCCACTTT. This sequence encodes CASSQAERLNNSPLHF. The chain links TRBV4-1 to TRBJ1-6; unclear D gene. This CDR3 is 16 amino acids long. CDR1 MGHRA and CDR2 YSYEKL come from the germline V gene. Trimming removed 1 base at V and 5 bases at J, with 12 bases between.